This TCR beta chain was profiled in a study of tumor and adjacent non-tumor tissue in lung cancer. The library came from three nested PCR rounds adapted from ARM-PCR protocols. TCRdb re-analysed the multiplex PCR reads in MiXCR, keeping a single row per CDR3 protein. The table shows some 120,000 distinct CDR3 sequences, with about 66% occurring only once. With respect to this clonotype: The CDR3 carries no conserved terminal phenylalanine or tryptophan, so it likely arises from a read error.

RNA was extracted from bulk tissue without any cell sorting. Newly diagnosed lung cancer patients had thoracic surgery in China, August–late 2014, without prior chemotherapy. The clonotype comes from a man aged 25-40 years with non-small cell lung cancer. Sequencing input: lung tumor tissue.

The CDR3 spells CVSSFIAGGSNEQFL. CDR3 DNA: TGTGTCAGCAGCTTTATTGCGGGAGGGAGTAATGAGCAGTTCTTA. The chain couples TRBV11-2 to TRBJ2-1, with 9 nucleotides matching TRBD2. CDR3 size: 15 residues. The V gene's germline CDR1 is SGHAT and CDR2 FQNNGV.